The present T cell receptor beta chain was sequenced within a study of blood T cell repertoires in COVID-19. This clone was seen only a few times. Per the original methods: The authors estimated nucleated cell counts from reference gene primer amplification. Only in-frame clones appear in the TCRdb table, and some are missing; sequencing was by immunoSEQ multiplex PCR. V and J calls and clone size come straight from that table; D and trimming were deduced from the DNA. Among about 71,000 clones listed, more than 80% were seen once. The source of this sequence is a man older than 75 with acute or convalescent COVID-19. The specimen sequenced was peripheral blood.

As DNA, the CDR3 is TGCGCCAGCAGCTTGGCCTCGGGTCTCAATGAGCAGTTCTTC. Translated, it gives CASSLASGLNEQFF. The chain recombines TRBV5-1 with TRBJ2-1; D is ambiguous. The CDR3 runs to 14 residues. Germline CDR1 SGHRS, CDR2 YFSETQ. Trimming cost V 0 bases and J 6 bases, with 10 bases left between them. The full variable domain, with the rest looked up from reference TRBV5-1 and TRBJ2-1, is KAGVTQTPRYLIKTRGQQVTLSCSPISGHRSVSWYQQTPGQGLQFLFEYFSETQRNKGNFPGRFSGRQFSNSRSEMNVSTLELGDSALYLCASSLASGLNEQFFGPGTRLTVL.